This T cell receptor (beta chain) comes out of a study of cytomegalovirus exposure and HLA in healthy donors. Overall study results and limits: Accurate prediction of HLA-A and HLA-B alleles (for most subjects) was reportedly achieved from TCR beta sequences.

This clone was found once. Its antigen is undetermined. The J segment lost 5 bases and the V segment lost 6 bases, leaving 6 bases of the junction unmatched. The CDR3 spans 15 residues. Germline V gene data show CDR1 as LNHDA and CDR2 as SQIVND (reference sequence). The PCR used 60 Vbeta and 13 Jbeta primers. Method: immunoSEQ multiplex PCR; TCRdb's copy keeps in-frame clones and lacks some. This table holds just over 150,000 clones, around 80% found once. The genes are TRBV19 and TRBJ2-5; 13 bases agree with TRBD2. The receptor was derived from a male donor in good health and CMV-seropositive. Sequenced: PBMCs. Written as DNA, the CDR3 is TGTGCCAGTAGGGAGACTAGCGGGAGGTTGGAGACCCAGTACTTC. This codes for CASRETSGRLETQYF.